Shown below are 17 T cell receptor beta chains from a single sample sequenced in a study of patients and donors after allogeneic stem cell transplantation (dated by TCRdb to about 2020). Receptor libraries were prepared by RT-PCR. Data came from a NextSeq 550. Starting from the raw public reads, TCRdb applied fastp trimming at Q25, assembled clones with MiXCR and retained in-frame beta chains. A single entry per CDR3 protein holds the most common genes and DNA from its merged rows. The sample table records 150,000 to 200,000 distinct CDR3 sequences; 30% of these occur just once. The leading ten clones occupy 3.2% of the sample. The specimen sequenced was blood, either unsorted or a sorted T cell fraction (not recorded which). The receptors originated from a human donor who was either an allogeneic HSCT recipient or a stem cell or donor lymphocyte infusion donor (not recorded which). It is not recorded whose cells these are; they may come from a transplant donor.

The CDR3 DNA follows: TGTGCCAGCGGCTCACTCTTCGGGGACTCTGGAAACACCATATATTTT. Protein sequence: CASGSLFGDSGNTIYF. The chain links TRBV6-6 to TRBJ1-3; D unclear. With 8 bases removed from V and 0 bases from J, the gap between germline ends came to 17 bases. Germline assignment: CDR1 MNHNY and CDR2 SVGAGI (reference sequence). This CDR3 has 16 amino acids.

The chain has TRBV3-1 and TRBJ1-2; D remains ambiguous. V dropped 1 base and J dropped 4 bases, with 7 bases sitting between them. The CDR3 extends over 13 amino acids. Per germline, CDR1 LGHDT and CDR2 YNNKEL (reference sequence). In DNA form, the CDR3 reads TGTGCCAGCAGCCAAGGCCACTTCTATGGCTACACCTTC. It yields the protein CASSQGHFYGYTF.

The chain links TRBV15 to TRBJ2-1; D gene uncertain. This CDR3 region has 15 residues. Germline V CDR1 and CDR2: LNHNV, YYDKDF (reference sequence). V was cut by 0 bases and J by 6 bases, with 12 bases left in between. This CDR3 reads CATSRDPGPANEQFF. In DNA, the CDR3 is TGTGCCACCAGCAGAGATCCCGGACCCGCCAATGAGCAGTTCTTC.

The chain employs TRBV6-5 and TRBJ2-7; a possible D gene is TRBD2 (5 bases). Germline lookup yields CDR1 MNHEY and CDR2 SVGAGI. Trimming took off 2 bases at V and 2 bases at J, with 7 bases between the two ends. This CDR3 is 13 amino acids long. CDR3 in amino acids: CASSYVGAYEQYF. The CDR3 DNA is TGTGCCAGCAGTTACGTCGGGGCCTACGAGCAGTACTTC.

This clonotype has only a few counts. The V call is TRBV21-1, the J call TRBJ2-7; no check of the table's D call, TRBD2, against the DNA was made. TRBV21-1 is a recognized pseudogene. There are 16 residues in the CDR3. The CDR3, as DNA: TGTGCCAGCAGCAAAGTCGGAGCGGGAGGACCCCTCGAGCAGTACTTC. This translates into CASSKVGAGGPLEQYF.

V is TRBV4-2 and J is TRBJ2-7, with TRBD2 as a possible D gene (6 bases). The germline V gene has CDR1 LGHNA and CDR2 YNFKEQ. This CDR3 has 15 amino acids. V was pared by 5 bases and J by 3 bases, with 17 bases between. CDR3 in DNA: TGTGCCAGCAGCTACGAATCGGGACTTAACTACGAGCAGTACTTC. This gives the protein CASSYESGLNYEQYF.

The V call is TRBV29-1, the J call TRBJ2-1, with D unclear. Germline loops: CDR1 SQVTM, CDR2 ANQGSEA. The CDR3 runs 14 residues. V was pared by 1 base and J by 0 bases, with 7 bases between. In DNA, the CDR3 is TGCAGCGTTGAAGGAGTAGCCTCCTACAATGAGCAGTTCTTC. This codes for CSVEGVASYNEQFF.

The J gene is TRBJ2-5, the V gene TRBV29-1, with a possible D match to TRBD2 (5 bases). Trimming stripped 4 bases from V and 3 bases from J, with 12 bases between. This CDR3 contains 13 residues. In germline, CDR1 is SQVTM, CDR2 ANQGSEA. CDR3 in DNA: TGCAGCGTTGCAGGTCGACTAAAAGAGACCCAGTACTTC. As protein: CSVAGRLKETQYF.

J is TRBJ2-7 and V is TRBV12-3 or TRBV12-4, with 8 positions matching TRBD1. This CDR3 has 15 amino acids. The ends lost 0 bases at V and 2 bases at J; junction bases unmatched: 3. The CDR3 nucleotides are TGTGCCAGCAGTTTAGCGACAGGGGACCCCTACGAGCAGTACTTC. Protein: CASSLATGDPYEQYF.

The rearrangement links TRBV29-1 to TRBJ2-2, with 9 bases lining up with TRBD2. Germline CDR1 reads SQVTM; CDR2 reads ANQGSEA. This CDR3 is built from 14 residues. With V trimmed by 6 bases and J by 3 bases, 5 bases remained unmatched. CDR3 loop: CSVNSGSDTGELFF. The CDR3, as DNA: TGCAGCGTGAATAGCGGGAGTGACACCGGGGAGCTGTTTTTT.

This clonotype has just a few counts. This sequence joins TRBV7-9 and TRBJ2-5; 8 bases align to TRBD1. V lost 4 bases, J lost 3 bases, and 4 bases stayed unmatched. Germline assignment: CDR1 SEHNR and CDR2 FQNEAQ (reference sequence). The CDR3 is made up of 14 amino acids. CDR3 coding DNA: TGTGCCAGCAGCTCCCCGGACAGGGAAGAGACCCAGTACTTC. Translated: CASSSPDREETQYF.

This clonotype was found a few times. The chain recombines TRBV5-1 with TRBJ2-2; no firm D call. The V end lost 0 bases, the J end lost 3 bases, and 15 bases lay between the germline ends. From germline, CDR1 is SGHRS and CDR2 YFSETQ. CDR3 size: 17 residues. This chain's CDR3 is CASSLVKGRSDTGELFF. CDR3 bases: TGCGCCAGCAGCTTGGTCAAGGGCAGGAGCGACACCGGGGAGCTGTTTTTT.

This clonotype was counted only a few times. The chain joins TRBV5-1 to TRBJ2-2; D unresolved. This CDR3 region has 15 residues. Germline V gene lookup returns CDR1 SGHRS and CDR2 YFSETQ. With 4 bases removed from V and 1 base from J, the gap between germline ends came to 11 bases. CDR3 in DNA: TGCGCCAGCAGCCCCCTTAGTGGGAACACCGGGGAGCTGTTTTTT. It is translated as CASSPLSGNTGELFF.

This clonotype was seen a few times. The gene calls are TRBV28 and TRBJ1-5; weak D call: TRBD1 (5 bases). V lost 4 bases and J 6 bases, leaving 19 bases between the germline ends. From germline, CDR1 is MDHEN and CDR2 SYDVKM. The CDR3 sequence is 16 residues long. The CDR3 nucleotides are TGTGCCAGCAGTTCCTCCGGATCAGGGTATGGTCAGCCCCAGCATTTT. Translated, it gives CASSSSGSGYGQPQHF.

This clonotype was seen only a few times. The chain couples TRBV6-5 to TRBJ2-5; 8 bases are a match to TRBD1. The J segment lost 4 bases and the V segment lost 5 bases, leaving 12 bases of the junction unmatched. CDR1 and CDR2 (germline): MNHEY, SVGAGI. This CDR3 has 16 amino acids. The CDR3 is CASSHNQGQAGETQYF. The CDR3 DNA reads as TGTGCCAGCAGTCACAATCAGGGACAGGCAGGAGAGACCCAGTACTTC.

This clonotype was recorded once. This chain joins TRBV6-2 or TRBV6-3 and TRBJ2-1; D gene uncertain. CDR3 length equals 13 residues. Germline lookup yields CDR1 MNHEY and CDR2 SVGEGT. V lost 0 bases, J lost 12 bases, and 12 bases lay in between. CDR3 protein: CASSYSKGAVQFF. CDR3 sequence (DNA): TGTGCCAGCAGTTACTCGAAAGGCGCTGTGCAGTTCTTC.

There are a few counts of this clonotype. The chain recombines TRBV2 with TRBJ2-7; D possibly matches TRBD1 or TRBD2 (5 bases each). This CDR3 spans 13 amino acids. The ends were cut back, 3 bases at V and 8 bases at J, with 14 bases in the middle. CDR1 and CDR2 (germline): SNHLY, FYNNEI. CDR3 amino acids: CASSEGPGTKQYF. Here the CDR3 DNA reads TGTGCCAGCAGTGAGGGTCCCGGGACGAAGCAGTACTTC.